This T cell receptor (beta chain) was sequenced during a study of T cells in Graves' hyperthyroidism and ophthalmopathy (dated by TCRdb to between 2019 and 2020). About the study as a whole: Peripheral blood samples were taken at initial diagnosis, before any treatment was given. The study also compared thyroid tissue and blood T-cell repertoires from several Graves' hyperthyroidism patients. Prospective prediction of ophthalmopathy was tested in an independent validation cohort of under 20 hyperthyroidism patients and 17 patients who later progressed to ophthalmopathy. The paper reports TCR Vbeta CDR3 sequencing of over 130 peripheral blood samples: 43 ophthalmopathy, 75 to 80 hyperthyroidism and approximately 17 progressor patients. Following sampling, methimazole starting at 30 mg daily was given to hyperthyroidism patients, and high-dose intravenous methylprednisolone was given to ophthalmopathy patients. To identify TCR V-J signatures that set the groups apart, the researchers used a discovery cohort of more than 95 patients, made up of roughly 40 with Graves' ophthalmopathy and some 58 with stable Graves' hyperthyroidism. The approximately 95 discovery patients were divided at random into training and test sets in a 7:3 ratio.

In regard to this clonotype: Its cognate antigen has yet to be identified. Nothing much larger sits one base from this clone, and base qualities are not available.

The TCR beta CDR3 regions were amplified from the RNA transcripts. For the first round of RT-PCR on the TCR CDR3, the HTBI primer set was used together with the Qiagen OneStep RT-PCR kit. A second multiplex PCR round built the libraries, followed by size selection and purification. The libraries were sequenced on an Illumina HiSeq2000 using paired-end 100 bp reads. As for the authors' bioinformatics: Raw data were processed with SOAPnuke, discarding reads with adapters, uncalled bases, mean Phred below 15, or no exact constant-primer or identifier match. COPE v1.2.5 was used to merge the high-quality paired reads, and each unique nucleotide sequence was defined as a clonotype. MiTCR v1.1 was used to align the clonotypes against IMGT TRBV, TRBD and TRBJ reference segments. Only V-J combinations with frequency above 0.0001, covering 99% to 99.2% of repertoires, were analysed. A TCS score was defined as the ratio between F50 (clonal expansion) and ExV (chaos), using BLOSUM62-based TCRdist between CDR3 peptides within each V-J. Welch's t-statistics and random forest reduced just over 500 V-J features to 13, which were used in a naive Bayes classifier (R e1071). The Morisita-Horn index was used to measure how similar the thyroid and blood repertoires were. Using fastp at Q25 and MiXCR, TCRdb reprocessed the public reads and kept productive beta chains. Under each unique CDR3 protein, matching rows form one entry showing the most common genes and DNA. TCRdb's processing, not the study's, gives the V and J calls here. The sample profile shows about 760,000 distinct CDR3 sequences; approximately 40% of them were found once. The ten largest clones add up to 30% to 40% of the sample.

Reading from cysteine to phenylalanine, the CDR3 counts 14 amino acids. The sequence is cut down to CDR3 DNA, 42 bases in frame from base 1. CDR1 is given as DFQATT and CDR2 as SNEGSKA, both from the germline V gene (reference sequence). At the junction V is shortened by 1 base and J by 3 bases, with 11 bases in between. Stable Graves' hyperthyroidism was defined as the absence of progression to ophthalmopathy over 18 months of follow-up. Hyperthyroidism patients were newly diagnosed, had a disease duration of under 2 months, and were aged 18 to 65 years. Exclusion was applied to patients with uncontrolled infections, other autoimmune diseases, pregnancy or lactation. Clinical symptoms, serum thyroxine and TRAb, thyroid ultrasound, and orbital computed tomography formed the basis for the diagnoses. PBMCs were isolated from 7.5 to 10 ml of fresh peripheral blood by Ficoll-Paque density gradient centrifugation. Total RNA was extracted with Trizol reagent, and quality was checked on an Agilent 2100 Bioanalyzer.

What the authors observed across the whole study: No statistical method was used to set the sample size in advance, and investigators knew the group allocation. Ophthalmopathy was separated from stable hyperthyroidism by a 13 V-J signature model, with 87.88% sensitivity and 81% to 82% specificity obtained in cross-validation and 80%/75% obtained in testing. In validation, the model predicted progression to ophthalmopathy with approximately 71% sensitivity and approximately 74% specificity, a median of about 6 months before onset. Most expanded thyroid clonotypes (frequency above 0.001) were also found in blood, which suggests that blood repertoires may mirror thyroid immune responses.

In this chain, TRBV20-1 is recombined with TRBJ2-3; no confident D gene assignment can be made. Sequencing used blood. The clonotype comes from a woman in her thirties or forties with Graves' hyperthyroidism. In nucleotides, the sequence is TGCAGTGCTAGAGTGGCGGATGGTACAGATACGCAGTATTTT. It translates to CSARVADGTDTQYF.